These T cell receptor beta chains were read from a single sample in a study of T cell repertoires in cytomegalovirus infection. TCRdb processed the reads anew with MiXCR; each CDR3 protein has one entry. The profile covers 450,000 to 600,000 distinct CDR3 sequences, with 11% appearing a single time and roughly 10% taken by the ten largest. Input material: PBMCs. These receptors all come from a human donor in good health (CMV status not recorded). Some clones in this sample may be carry-over from other donors' samples. The CDR3 runs from the conserved cysteine through the conserved F or W. The D gene is left open where the match is weak.

TRBD2	TRBV7-3	CASTLGTRTGELFF
TRBD1	TRBV5-6	CASSSSGTGDEKLFF
-	TRBV7-2	CASSLTLANTQYF
TRBD1	TRBV10-3	CAISRTGAFNYGYTF
-	TRBV6-5	CASSYSGVTNEQYF
-	TRBV2	CASYQYGYTF
-	TRBV11-1	CASSFGVSTEAFF
-	TRBV27	CASSLTGAGTEAFF
TRBD1	TRBV7-6	CASSQQQGENTEAFF
-	TRBV27	CASSPTGVVDEQYF
-	TRBV29-1	CSVEETGSGSTDTQYF
-	TRBV5-1	CASSFDSPYNEQFF
TRBD2	TRBV11-3	CASSPSGLENNEQFF
-	TRBV20-1	CSARMSGVANYGYTF
-	TRBV4-1	CASSPPSSTEAFF
-	TRBV29-1	CSVVPWGWNEQFF
TRBD2	TRBV7-2	CASSLTSGRFDEQFF
TRBD2	TRBV18	CASSPAGGYRANFLTF
-	TRBV7-9	CASQDRRGVSYEQYF
TRBD1	TRBV9	CASSVDLRTGGELFF
-	TRBV7-2	CASSPVGGSTDTQYF
TRBD2	TRBV12-3/TRBV12-4	CASSFSGLSPRAYEQYF
-	TRBV5-1	CASSRGQRGSGEQFF
TRBD2	TRBV7-3	CASQRTSDTGELFF
-	TRBV20-1	CSARDVTKNQETQYF
TRBD2	TRBV20-1	CSASRLAGDLAKNIQYF
TRBD1	TRBV10-3	CAIRPQRTGFDTEAFF
-	TRBV6-4	CASSPTPGQGKLFF
-	TRBV19	CASSIVSSTDTQYF
-	TRBV9	CASSADLGETQYF
-	TRBV7-6	CASSTPLSSYNEQFF
TRBD1	TRBV25-1	CARTGGTHEQYF
-	TRBV10-3	CAIRPEGGGGTLGANVLTF
-	TRBV10-3	CAISESSWSLGNTGELFF
TRBD1	TRBV20-1	CSARQQGYAEAFF
TRBD1	TRBV7-3	CASSYTGGDEQYF
TRBD1	TRBV20-1	CSARNLFGDSYNQPQRF
-	TRBV11-2	CASSPGVLGSYEQYF
-	TRBV7-9	CASSLGEGYSPLHF
-	TRBV12-3/TRBV12-4	CASNSGAYSNTGELFF
-	TRBV29-1	CSVETLRTDPGELFF
-	TRBV6-6	CASTRGMADKNIQYF
TRBD2	TRBV7-8	CASSPLSGTYNEQFF
TRBD2	TRBV7-2	CASSLVRGLAGAGYEQYF
TRBD2	TRBV20-1	CSAIGDAAGVKNIQYF
-	TRBV2	CASEAGPQTYNEQFF
-	TRBV28	CASSPSGGNNEKLFF
TRBD1	TRBV20-1	CSSRDRAGDNSPLHF
-	TRBV12-3/TRBV12-4	CASSDRDTAYEQYF
-	TRBV11-3	CASSGRGSYNEQFF
-	TRBV7-8	CASSLRDTTNYGYTF
TRBD2	TRBV11-2	CASSLWGVAGDSGELFF
TRBD1	TRBV28	CASSLGDRGNNQPQHF
-	TRBV28	CASRPGQRVNTEAFF
TRBD1	TRBV7-9	CASSKGQDYEQYF